This TCR beta chain comes out of a study of blood T cell repertoires in COVID-19. Study-wide context: The United States, Italy and Spain supplied acute and convalescent COVID-19 samples.

This clone was counted once. The germline gives CDR1 LGHDT, CDR2 YNNKEL (reference sequence). Trimming took off 4 bases at V and 5 bases at J, with 12 bases between the two ends. The CDR3 length is 15 residues. In the study's own analysis: The assay estimated nucleated cells by amplifying reference gene primers. Only in-frame clones appear in the TCRdb table, and some are missing; sequencing was by immunoSEQ multiplex PCR. V, J and clone size derive from that table, while D and trimming were established from the DNA sequence. The sample consists of around 100,000 clones, 92% of them appearing once. The sequenced sample consisted of peripheral blood. V gene TRBV3-1 (or the pseudogene TRBV3-2) combines with J gene TRBJ1-6, with D possibly being TRBD1 (6 bases). This TCR derives from a woman aged 50 to 60 with COVID-19, enrolled during active disease. The CDR3 DNA sequence: TGTGCCAGCAGCCCGCCGACAGGCAATAATTCACCCCTCCACTTT. Its translation: CASSPPTGNNSPLHF.